The 30 T cell receptor beta chains reported below all come from one sample, sequenced in a study of blood T cell repertoires in COVID-19. Sequencing used immunoSEQ multiplex PCR; TCRdb keeps in-frame clones, though not all of them. This sample yields under 250,000 clones, of which around 81% are seen a single time; approximately 2% belongs to the top ten. The sample comprised peripheral blood. Source of these receptors: a young man who had recovered from COVID-19.

The chain has TRBV10-2 and TRBJ1-1; TRBD1 agrees at 9 bases. CDR3 size: 13 residues. CDR1 and CDR2 from the germline V gene are WSHSY and SAAADI. Trimming took 6 bases from V and 5 from J; bases not matched to a gene: 4. The CDR3 DNA reads TGCGCCAGCAGCGACAGGGGGTTAACTGAAGCTTTCTTT. As protein: CASSDRGLTEAFF.

This clone has more than one count but fewer than ten. The chain combines TRBV2 with TRBJ1-1; D not certain. Deletions cut 7 bases from V and 8 bases from J, with 14 bases between. CDR3 length: 12 residues. The germline V gene has CDR1 SNHLY and CDR2 FYNNEI. The CDR3 coding sequence is TGTGCCAGCAACTTCTACCCGGGGGAAGCTTTCTTT. It translates to CASNFYPGEAFF.

This chain links TRBV5-1 with TRBJ2-7, with D perhaps TRBD1 (5 bases). The CDR3 has 15 residues. V dropped 9 bases and J dropped 4 bases, with 23 bases sitting between them. Germline V gene data show CDR1 as SGHRS and CDR2 as YFSETQ. The CDR3 is CAIYLGYQPGYEQYV. In DNA form, the CDR3 reads TGCGCCATCTATCTCGGGTACCAACCAGGGTACGAGCAGTACGTC.

The rearrangement joins TRBV7-6 to TRBJ1-6; the D gene is possibly TRBD1 (6 bases). Germline values: CDR1 SGHVS, CDR2 FNYEAQ. The ends were cut back, 5 bases at V and 0 bases at J, with 17 bases in the middle. CDR3 size: 18 residues. CDR3 coding DNA: TGTGCCAGCAGCGCCCGGGTCCGAGGGGGCTCCTATAATTCACCCCTCCACTTT. Translation: CASSARVRGGSYNSPLHF.

The chain combines TRBV5-1 with TRBJ2-3; 9 bases align to TRBD2. V trimming: 3 bases; J trimming: 2 bases; junction bases outside the gene matches: 4. CDR3 length equals 15 residues. Germline V CDR1 and CDR2: SGHRS, YFSETQ. The CDR3: CASSYRLAVTDTQYF. CDR3 nucleotide sequence: TGCGCCAGCAGCTACAGACTAGCGGTCACAGATACGCAGTATTTT.

The chain recombines TRBV4-2 with TRBJ1-5, with D perhaps TRBD1 (6 bases). Trimming removed 0 bases at V and 6 bases at J, with 15 bases between. CDR1 and CDR2 (germline): LGHNA, YNFKEQ. This CDR3 comprises 16 residues. CDR3 region: CASSQDAADSPQPQHF. DNA for the CDR3: TGTGCCAGCAGCCAAGATGCGGCGGACAGCCCTCAGCCCCAGCATTTT.

The rearrangement joins TRBV24-1 to TRBJ2-7; D is perhaps TRBD1 (5 bases). Deletions cut 0 bases from V and 5 bases from J, with 10 bases between. The CDR3 has 14 amino acids. Germline V gives CDR1 KGHDR, CDR2 SFDVKD. The CDR3, as DNA: TGTGCCACCAGTGATTTGTGCAGGGTAAACGAGCAGTACTTC. The encoded protein is CATSDLCRVNEQYF.

This chain links TRBV14 with TRBJ2-7, with 9 nucleotides matching TRBD1. The germline gives CDR1 SGHDN, CDR2 FVKESK. The CDR3 has 15 amino acids. The V gene end was trimmed by 5 bases and the J gene end by 6 bases; junction bases not matched to a gene: 11. In DNA, the CDR3 is TGTGCCAGCAGCTTTCCGGGACAGGGAACCTCCGAGCAGTACTTC. Protein sequence: CASSFPGQGTSEQYF.

The gene calls are TRBV2 and TRBJ1-1, with TRBD1 matching 8 bases. With V trimmed by 6 bases and J by 5 bases, 5 bases remained unmatched. This CDR3 spans 13 amino acids. In germline, CDR1 is SNHLY, CDR2 FYNNEI. The CDR3 reads CASSAGGRTEAFF. CDR3 nucleotide sequence: TGTGCCAGCAGCGCAGGGGGCAGGACTGAAGCTTTCTTT.

The V and J genes are TRBV6-5 and TRBJ1-1; D possibly corresponds to TRBD1 (5 bases). From germline, CDR1 is MNHEY and CDR2 SVGAGI. V lost 6 bases and J lost 0, with 11 bases in between. There are 14 residues in the CDR3. For the CDR3, the DNA is TGTGCCAGCAGGGAGGGACTGCTGAACACTGAAGCTTTCTTT. It encodes CASREGLLNTEAFF.

This sequence joins TRBV7-9 and TRBJ2-5; D is perhaps TRBD1 (5 bases). The V end lost 1 base, the J end lost 5 bases, and 11 bases lay between the germline ends. The CDR3 has 14 residues. Looked up from germline, CDR1 is SEHNR and CDR2 is FQNEAQ (reference sequence). The CDR3 spells CASSLGVAGETQYF. Here the CDR3 DNA reads TGTGCCAGCAGCTTAGGAGTTGCAGGGGAGACCCAGTACTTC.

The chain recombines TRBV9 with TRBJ1-2; 8 bases agree with TRBD1. The junction had 15 bases not matched to a gene; V was cut back by 2 bases and J by 3 bases. Germline values: CDR1 SGDLS, CDR2 YYNGEE. The CDR3 runs to 18 residues. DNA of the CDR3: TGTGCCAGCAGCGTTTCCTCACAAACCGGGACAGGATACTATGGCTACACCTTC. Its protein product is CASSVSSQTGTGYYGYTF.

This clone has a single count. The chain uses TRBV6-1 and TRBJ1-5; D is undetermined. This CDR3 is built from 15 residues. The V end was cut by 2 bases, the J end by 7 bases, with 15 bases between. Germline CDR1 is MNHNS and CDR2 is SASEGT. The CDR3 protein is CASSEYVQAGQPQHF. The DNA for the CDR3 is TGTGCCAGCAGTGAATACGTCCAGGCAGGACAGCCCCAGCATTTT.

The chain uses TRBV19 and TRBJ1-5; D gene ambiguous. Germline values: CDR1 LNHDA, CDR2 SQIVND (reference sequence). V was clipped by 3 bases and J by 7 bases, with 13 bases between them. The CDR3 has 14 amino acids. The CDR3 reads CASSMRGIHQPQHF. CDR3 DNA sequence: TGTGCCAGTAGTATGCGAGGCATCCACCAGCCCCAGCATTTT.

The rearrangement joins TRBV21-1 to TRBJ1-5; whether TRBD1, the table's D call, matches the DNA was not checked. TRBV21-1 is noted as a pseudogene. This CDR3 is built from 16 residues. This CDR3 is CASSKGGGRGHQPQHF. The CDR3 nucleotides are TGTGCCAGCAGCAAAGGAGGGGGCAGGGGTCATCAGCCCCAGCATTTT.

The rearrangement links TRBV2 to TRBJ2-2; D is unclear. Germline loops: CDR1 SNHLY, CDR2 FYNNEI. V dropped 6 bases and J dropped 3 bases, with 5 bases sitting between them. The CDR3 contains 12 residues. The CDR3 protein is CASSSYTGELFF. CDR3 sequence (DNA): TGTGCCAGCAGCTCCTACACCGGGGAGCTGTTTTTT. The entire variable domain, with the rest obtained from reference TRBV2 and TRBJ2-2, is as follows: EPEVTQTPSHQVTQMGQEVILRCVPISNHLYFYWYRQILGQKVEFLVSFYNNEISEKSEIFDDQFSVERPDGSNFTLKIRSTKLEDSAMYFCASSSYTGELFFGEGSRLTVL.

The CDR3 nucleotides are TGTGCCAGCAGCACCACCGACTTTCCTGGCATTCAGTACTTC. Its protein product is CASSTTDFPGIQYF. The rearrangement uses TRBV11-2 and TRBJ2-4; the D is unclear. Germline V gene lookup returns CDR1 SGHAT and CDR2 FQNNGV. The CDR3 is 14 residues long. Trimming removed 5 bases from V and 9 bases from J, with 17 bases in between.

The chain links TRBV6-2 or TRBV6-3 to TRBJ1-2, with 11 bases that match TRBD1. This CDR3 is built from 18 residues. The V gene's germline CDR1 is MNHEY and CDR2 SVGEGT. Trimming removed 0 bases from V and 7 bases from J; junction bases left unmatched: 13. The CDR3 reads CASSYSPLGQGASFGYTF. CDR3 in DNA: TGTGCCAGCAGTTACTCCCCGTTAGGACAGGGGGCTTCTTTTGGCTACACCTTC.

A single count supports this clone. V usage is TRBV7-9 and J usage is TRBJ1-2; TRBD1 agrees at 10 bases. Trimming at V came to 5 bases and at J to 4 bases, leaving 4 bases not matched to a gene. Germline CDR1 SEHNR, CDR2 FQNEAQ (reference sequence). CDR3 length: 14 amino acids. CDR3 in DNA: TGTGCCAGCAGCCCCGGGACAGGGGCCTATGGCTACACCTTC. Protein sequence: CASSPGTGAYGYTF.

This rearrangement joins TRBV7-2 to TRBJ1-2, with 7 bases identical to TRBD1. Per germline, CDR1 SGHTA and CDR2 FQGNSA. J lost 8 bases, V lost 3 bases, and 9 bases had no gene match. The CDR3 covers 14 residues. CDR3 sequence reads: CASSFGSTGMGYTF. CDR3 DNA: TGTGCCAGCAGCTTTGGGTCGACAGGGATGGGCTACACCTTC.

This clone has just one count. V usage is TRBV27 and J usage is TRBJ1-2; TRBD1 might be the D (5 bases). Trimming pared 6 bases from V and 5 bases from J, leaving 13 bases between. CDR3 length equals 13 residues. CDR1 is MNHEY and CDR2 is SMNVEV in the germline V gene (reference sequence). CDR3 protein: CASRRGTGYGYTF. The CDR3 DNA reads TGTGCCAGCAGACGCGGGACTGGGTATGGCTACACCTTC.

This clone was counted once. The chain carries TRBV5-1 and TRBJ2-1; possible D gene TRBD2, 6 bases. Trimming took 6 bases from V and 6 from J, leaving 16 bases between them. Looked up from germline, CDR1 is SGHRS and CDR2 is YFSETQ. This CDR3 comprises 14 residues. As DNA, the CDR3 is TGCGCCAGCATGAGGGATAGCGGACCCAATGAGCAGTTCTTC. The encoded protein is CASMRDSGPNEQFF.

The chain links TRBV29-1 to TRBJ2-3; D remains unclear. V lost 5 bases and J 0 bases, leaving 9 bases between the germline ends. Germline V lookup: CDR1 SQVTM, CDR2 ANQGSEA. CDR3 length: 13 residues. The CDR3 DNA follows: TGCAGCGTTTCTTTTCGGAGCACAGATACGCAGTATTTT. It codes for CSVSFRSTDTQYF.

The rearrangement links TRBV6-2 or TRBV6-3 to TRBJ2-2; TRBD2 aligns across 12 bases. Germline V gene data show CDR1 as MNHEY and CDR2 as SVGEGT. Trimming cost V 6 bases and J 6 bases; bases outside gene matches: 11. This CDR3 region has 17 residues. In DNA form, the CDR3 reads TGTGCCAGCAGCCCTCTAGCGGGGGGGCTCCTCCCCGGGGAGCTGTTTTTT. As protein: CASSPLAGGLLPGELFF.

The V and J genes are TRBV7-9 and TRBJ1-4, with a weak D call TRBD1 (6 bases). In germline, CDR1 is SEHNR, CDR2 FQNEAQ (reference sequence). The CDR3 totals 14 residues. Trimming left V 5 bases short and J 5 bases short, with 12 bases between. CDR3: CASSPQGPNEKLFF. The DNA of the CDR3 is TGTGCCAGCAGCCCACAGGGACCCAATGAAAAACTGTTTTTT.

This clone has only one observation. The J gene is TRBJ2-1, the V gene TRBV4-1; TRBD2 matches at 11 bases. Germline V lookup: CDR1 MGHRA, CDR2 YSYEKL. This CDR3 comprises 15 residues. Trimming removed 5 bases from V and 8 bases from J; junction bases left unmatched: 8. CDR3 protein: CASSNPGTSGDEQFF. The CDR3 DNA is TGCGCCAGCAGCAATCCCGGGACTAGCGGTGATGAGCAGTTCTTC.

This rearrangement joins TRBV7-2 to TRBJ2-5; 8 bases are a match to TRBD2. Germline assignment: CDR1 SGHTA and CDR2 FQGNSA. Trimming took 6 bases from V and 4 from J; bases not matched to a gene: 10. CDR3 length equals 15 residues. Here the CDR3 reads CASRRTSGGVETQYF. CDR3 nucleotides: TGTGCCAGCAGAAGAACCAGCGGGGGTGTAGAGACCCAGTACTTC.

The J gene is TRBJ2-5, the V gene TRBV10-2, with TRBD2 identical over 7 bases. The CDR3 extends over 14 amino acids. Trimming cost V 0 bases and J 11 bases; bases outside gene matches: 9. Germline V gives CDR1 WSHSY, CDR2 SAAADI. For the CDR3, the DNA is TGCGCCAGCAGTGAGTCGCACCGGGGAGGGGCACAGTACTTC. Translation gives CASSESHRGGAQYF.

V is TRBV27 and J is TRBJ1-6; D unresolved. The CDR3 spans 13 residues. Trimming left V 2 bases short and J 12 bases short, with 11 bases between. Germline V gene sequence: CDR1 MNHEY, CDR2 SMNVEV (reference sequence). The CDR3 loop is CASSLLPDRPLHF. DNA of the CDR3: TGTGCCAGCAGTTTACTGCCAGATCGACCCCTCCACTTT.

V is TRBV5-1 and J is TRBJ2-7; D remains unclear. The CDR3 length is 13 residues. CDR1 and CDR2 (germline): SGHRS, YFSETQ. V was trimmed by 0 bases and J by 3 bases, leaving 7 bases between them. The CDR3 DNA sequence: TGCGCCAGCAGCTTGGAAGTCGGCTACGAGCAGTACTTC. Translating it yields CASSLEVGYEQYF.